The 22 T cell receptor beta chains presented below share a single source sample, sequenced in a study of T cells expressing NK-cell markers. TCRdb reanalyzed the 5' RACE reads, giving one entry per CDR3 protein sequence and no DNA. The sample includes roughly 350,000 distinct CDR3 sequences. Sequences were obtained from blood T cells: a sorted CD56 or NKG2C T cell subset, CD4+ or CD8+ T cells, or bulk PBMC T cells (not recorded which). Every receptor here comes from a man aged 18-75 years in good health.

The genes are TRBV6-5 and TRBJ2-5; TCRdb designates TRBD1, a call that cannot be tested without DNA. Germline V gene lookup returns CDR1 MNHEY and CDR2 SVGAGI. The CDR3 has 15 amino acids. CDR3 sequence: CASSPQTGGEETQYF.

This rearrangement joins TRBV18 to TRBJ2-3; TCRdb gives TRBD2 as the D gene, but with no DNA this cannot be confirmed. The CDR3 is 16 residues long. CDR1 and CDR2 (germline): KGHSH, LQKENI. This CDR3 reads CASSPPGLAGGDTQYF.

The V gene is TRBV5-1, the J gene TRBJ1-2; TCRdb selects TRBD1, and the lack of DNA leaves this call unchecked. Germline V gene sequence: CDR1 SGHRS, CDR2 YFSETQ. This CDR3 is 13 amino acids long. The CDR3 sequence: CASRQTGRIGYTF.

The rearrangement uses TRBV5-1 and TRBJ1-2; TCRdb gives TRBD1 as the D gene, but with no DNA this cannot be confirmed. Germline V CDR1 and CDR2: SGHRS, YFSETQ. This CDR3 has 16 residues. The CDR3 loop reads CASRSTGGARNYGYTF.

The CDR3 here is CASGLGHRVRDQPQHF. The chain links TRBV12-5 to TRBJ1-5; the TCRdb D gene call, TRBD1, has no DNA to confirm it. In germline, CDR1 is LGHNT, CDR2 FRNRAP. The CDR3 has 16 residues.

CDR3 region: CSARLAGASFTGELFF. The chain links TRBV20-1 to TRBJ2-2; TCRdb names TRBD2, which stays unverified in the absence of DNA. Germline V gene sequence: CDR1 DFQATT, CDR2 SNEGSKA (reference sequence). The CDR3 has 16 amino acids.

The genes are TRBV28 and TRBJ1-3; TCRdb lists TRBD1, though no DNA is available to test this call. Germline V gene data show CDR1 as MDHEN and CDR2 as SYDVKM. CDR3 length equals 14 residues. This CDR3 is CASSTTGRVNTIYF.

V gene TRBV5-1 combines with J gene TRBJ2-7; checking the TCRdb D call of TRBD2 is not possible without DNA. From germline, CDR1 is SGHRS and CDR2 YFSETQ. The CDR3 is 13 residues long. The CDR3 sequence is CASSRTNSYEQYF.

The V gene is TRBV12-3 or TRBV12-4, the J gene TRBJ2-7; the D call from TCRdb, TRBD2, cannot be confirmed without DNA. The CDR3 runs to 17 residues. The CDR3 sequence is CASSLEGLAGLTYEQYF.

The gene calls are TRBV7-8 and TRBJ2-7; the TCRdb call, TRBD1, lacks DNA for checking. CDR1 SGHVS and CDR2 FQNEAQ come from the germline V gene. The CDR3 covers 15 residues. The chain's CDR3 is CASSLAGTSNPGQYF.

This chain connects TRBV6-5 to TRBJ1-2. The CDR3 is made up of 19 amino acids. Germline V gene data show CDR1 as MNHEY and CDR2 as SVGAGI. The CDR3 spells CASSYSINGFGSFNYGYTF.

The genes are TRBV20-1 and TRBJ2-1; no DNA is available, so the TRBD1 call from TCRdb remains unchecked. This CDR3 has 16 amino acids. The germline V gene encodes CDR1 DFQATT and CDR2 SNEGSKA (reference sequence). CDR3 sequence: CSAPPLGTGISNEQFF.

This CDR3 reads CASRSAKTEAFF. The genes are TRBV5-1 and TRBJ1-1. Germline V gene lookup returns CDR1 SGHRS and CDR2 YFSETQ. The CDR3 runs 12 residues.

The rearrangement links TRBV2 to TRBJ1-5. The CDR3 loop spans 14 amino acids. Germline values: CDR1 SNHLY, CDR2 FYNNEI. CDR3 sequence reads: CASSLGNLNQPQHF.

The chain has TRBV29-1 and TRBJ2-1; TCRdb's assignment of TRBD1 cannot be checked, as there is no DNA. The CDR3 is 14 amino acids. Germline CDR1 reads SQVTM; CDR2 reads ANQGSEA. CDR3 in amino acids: CSVLRQGAPNEQFF.

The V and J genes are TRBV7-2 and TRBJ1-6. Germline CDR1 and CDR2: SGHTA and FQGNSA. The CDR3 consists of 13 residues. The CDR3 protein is CASSRSHGPPLHF.

CDR3 sequence reads: CASSPDKLGEQFF. V usage is TRBV18 and J usage is TRBJ2-1. There are 13 residues in the CDR3. Germline CDR1 KGHSH, CDR2 LQKENI.

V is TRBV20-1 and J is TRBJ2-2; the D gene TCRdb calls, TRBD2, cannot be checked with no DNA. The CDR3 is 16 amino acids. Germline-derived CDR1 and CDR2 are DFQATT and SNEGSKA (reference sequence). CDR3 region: CSASQLAGGLTGELFF.

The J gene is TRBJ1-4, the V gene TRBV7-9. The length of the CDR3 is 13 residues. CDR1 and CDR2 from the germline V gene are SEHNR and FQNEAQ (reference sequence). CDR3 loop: CASSSLLNEKLFF. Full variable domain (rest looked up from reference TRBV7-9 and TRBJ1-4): DTGVSQNPRHKITKRGQNVTFRCDPISEHNRLYWYRQTLGQGPEFLTYFQNEAQLEKSRLLSDRFSAERPKGSFSTLEIQRTEQGDSAMYLCASSSLLNEKLFFGSGTQLSVL.

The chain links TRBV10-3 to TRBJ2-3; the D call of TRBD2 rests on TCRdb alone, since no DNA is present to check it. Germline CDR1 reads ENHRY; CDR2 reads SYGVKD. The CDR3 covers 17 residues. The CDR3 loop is CAISESRLAGGRDTQYF.

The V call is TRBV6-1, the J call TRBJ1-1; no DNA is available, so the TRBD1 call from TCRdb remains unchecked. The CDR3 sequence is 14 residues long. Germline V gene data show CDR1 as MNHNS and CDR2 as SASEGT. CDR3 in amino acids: CASRGGSKRTEAFF.

Here the CDR3 reads CSPTRATYSGNTIYF. The chain couples TRBV29-1 to TRBJ1-3; absent DNA, TCRdb's TRBD1 call cannot be checked. Germline V gene data show CDR1 as SQVTM and CDR2 as ANQGSEA. The CDR3 extends over 15 amino acids.